These 25 T cell receptor beta chains were sequenced from one sample in a study of beta chain features in type 1 diabetes (dated by TCRdb to the late 2010s). Library prep was done by the immunoSEQ multiplex PCR assay. All of the isolated RNA was reverse transcribed with the High Capacity cDNA Reverse Transcription Kit, so expressed TCRB transcripts were sequenced. This immuneACCESS table, as held by TCRdb, lists in-frame sequences with V and J called but not all clones. Of the missing ones, under half trace to an unresolved V gene in checked studies; the others have no known cause. The sample includes about 300,000 clones, with approximately 8.1% observed a single time. The top ten constitute approximately 0.93% of the sample. Material for sequencing was central memory CD4+ T cells from blood. The receptors were gathered from a woman between 18 and 29 years old in good health.

This clone occurred once. The CDR3 sequence: CATSRPSGSETQYF. In nucleotides, the CDR3 is TGTGCCACCAGCAGACCCAGCGGGAGTGAGACCCAGTACTTC. The rearrangement joins TRBV15 to TRBJ2-5, with 8 bases fitting TRBD2. The CDR3 consists of 14 residues. Germline CDR1 is LNHNV and CDR2 is YYDKDF (reference sequence). With V trimmed by 2 bases and J by 5 bases, 4 bases remained unmatched.

The gene calls are TRBV5-8 and TRBJ1-4; 8 bases agree with TRBD1. Germline CDR1 is SGHTS and CDR2 is YDEGEE. V lost 0 bases and J lost 8; bases outside the gene matches: 12. The CDR3 runs to 17 residues. The DNA of the CDR3 is TGTGCCAGCAGCTTGGACTCCACGGGGACAGGTGGAGAAAAACTGTTTTTT. Protein sequence: CASSLDSTGTGGEKLFF.

The table lists this clone with a few counts. In nucleotides, the CDR3 is TGTGCCAGCAGCTTAGCGGGGGTTAATGAAAAACTGTTTTTT. This codes for CASSLAGVNEKLFF. The chain combines TRBV7-6 with TRBJ1-4; a weak D match, TRBD1 (5 bases). This CDR3 comprises 14 residues. The V end lost 0 bases, the J end lost 4 bases, and 6 bases lay between the germline ends. CDR1 and CDR2 from the germline V gene are SGHVS and FNYEAQ.

This chain uses TRBV4-2 with TRBJ2-3, with 9 positions matching TRBD2. CDR1 is LGHNA and CDR2 is YNFKEQ in the germline V gene. The V gene end was trimmed by 0 bases and the J gene end by 0 bases; junction bases not matched to a gene: 4. The CDR3 consists of 17 residues. CDR3 DNA: TGTGCCAGCAGCCAAGATGTAGCGGGGGCTAGCACAGATACGCAGTATTTT. As protein: CASSQDVAGASTDTQYF.

This clone was seen a handful of times. The chain employs TRBV7-9 and TRBJ2-5; the D gene is possibly TRBD1 (5 bases). The J call is doubtful: the DNA matches TRBJ2-7 better. This CDR3 is built from 14 residues. In germline, CDR1 is SEHNR, CDR2 FQNEAQ (reference sequence). In DNA, the CDR3 is TGTGCCAGCAGCTTAGAGTTAGGGGCTTACGAGCAGTACTTC. Protein product: CASSLELGAYEQYF.

V and J are TRBV29-1 and TRBJ2-7; 7 bases are shared with TRBD2. In germline, CDR1 is SQVTM, CDR2 ANQGSEA. The CDR3 is 11 amino acids. The V gene end was trimmed by 5 bases and the J gene end by 3 bases; junction bases not matched to a gene: 1. This CDR3 is CSVRTSYEQYF. The CDR3 DNA sequence: TGCAGCGTTCGGACTAGCTACGAGCAGTACTTC.

The J gene is TRBJ2-5, the V gene TRBV5-1; 8 bases line up with TRBD2. Germline trimming cut 0 bases from V and 2 bases from J; bases unmatched to any gene: 6. Germline assignment: CDR1 SGHRS and CDR2 YFSETQ. This CDR3 contains 16 residues. CDR3 DNA sequence: TGCGCCAGCAGCTTGGTGCGGGGGGCCGGGCAAGAGACCCAGTACTTC. Its translation: CASSLVRGAGQETQYF.

The J gene is TRBJ1-6, the V gene TRBV7-2; 12 nucleotides agree with TRBD1. V lost 3 bases to trimming and J lost 11 bases; unmatched junction nucleotides: 8. Germline V gene data show CDR1 as SGHTA and CDR2 as FQGNSA. This CDR3 is built from 16 residues. The CDR3 here is CASSFPGQGAQAPLHF. CDR3 coding DNA: TGTGCCAGCAGCTTCCCGGGACAGGGGGCGCAGGCACCCCTCCACTTT.

For this clone: This same CDR3 is encoded by further DNA sequences in the sample. The V call is TRBV4-2, the J call TRBJ2-1; 11 bases are shared with TRBD2. The trim removed 4 bases at V and 4 bases at J, leaving 3 bases unmatched. This CDR3 has 15 residues. The germline gives CDR1 LGHNA, CDR2 YNFKEQ. For the CDR3, the DNA is TGTGCCAGCAGCCTGGGACTAGCGGCATACAATGAGCAGTTCTTC. Protein: CASSLGLAAYNEQFF.

The chain has TRBV7-2 and TRBJ2-5; 13 bases line up with TRBD2. The CDR3 length is 15 residues. With 5 bases clipped from V and 5 bases from J, the junction kept 5 bases outside the gene matches. CDR1 is SGHTA and CDR2 is FQGNSA in the germline V gene. The CDR3 nucleotides read TGTGCCAGCAGCGCTCAGGGACTAGCGGGGGAGACCCAGTACTTC. This translates into CASSAQGLAGETQYF.

This clone was observed at least ten times. V usage is TRBV10-3 and J usage is TRBJ1-5, with D unresolved. V lost 4 bases and J 5 bases, leaving 9 bases between the germline ends. The CDR3 covers 13 residues. Per germline, CDR1 ENHRY and CDR2 SYGVKD. The CDR3 DNA reads TGTGCCATCAGTGTGGATGGGGATCAGCCCCAGCATTTT. Translating gives CAISVDGDQPQHF.

This clone has only a few counts. V and J are TRBV5-1 and TRBJ2-2; a weak D match, TRBD2 (5 bases). The V end was cut by 2 bases, the J end by 5 bases, with 13 bases between. CDR1 SGHRS and CDR2 YFSETQ come from the germline V gene. The CDR3 totals 15 residues. Here the CDR3 reads CASSFERANTGELFF. CDR3 bases: TGCGCCAGCAGCTTTGAGAGGGCTAATACCGGGGAGCTGTTTTTT.

The chain couples TRBV10-3 to TRBJ2-3; 12 positions agree with TRBD2. V trimming: 6 bases; J trimming: 3 bases; junction bases outside the gene matches: 1. The germline V gene has CDR1 ENHRY and CDR2 SYGVKD. CDR3 length: 14 amino acids. CDR3 protein: CAIRGLAGTDTQYF. The CDR3 DNA is TGTGCCATCAGAGGACTAGCGGGAACAGATACGCAGTATTTT.

The table lists this clone with a few counts. The chain carries TRBV19 and TRBJ2-4, with D unresolved. Trimming took 3 bases from V and 15 from J, leaving 15 bases between them. Per germline, CDR1 LNHDA and CDR2 SQIVND (reference sequence). This CDR3 has 12 amino acids. The CDR3 spells CASSITSLTLYF. The CDR3 DNA reads as TGTGCCAGTAGTATTACAAGTTTAACTTTGTACTTC.

The chain links TRBV2 to TRBJ1-2, with TRBD1 identical over 8 bases. Germline trimming cut 7 bases from V and 7 bases from J; bases unmatched to any gene: 5. The CDR3 length is 12 residues. Germline V gene data show CDR1 as SNHLY and CDR2 as FYNNEI. CDR3 coding DNA: TGTGCCAGCAAGGGGACAGGATTTGGCTACACCTTC. It translates to CASKGTGFGYTF.

The chain combines TRBV28 with TRBJ2-7; 9 bases align to TRBD1. CDR3 size: 15 residues. The germline V gene encodes CDR1 MDHEN and CDR2 SYDVKM. The J segment lost 1 base and the V segment lost 5 bases, leaving 6 bases of the junction unmatched. Here the CDR3 reads CASSTPGQGSYEQYV. CDR3 DNA: TGTGCCAGCAGTACACCGGGACAGGGATCCTACGAGCAGTACGTC.

V and J are TRBV4-3 and TRBJ2-7; TRBD1 matches 8 bases. The V segment lost 1 base and the J segment 2 bases; nucleotides outside the gene matches: 7. CDR3 size: 16 residues. The germline V gene encodes CDR1 LGHNA and CDR2 YSLEER. CDR3 region: CASSQGVSQGAYEQYF. The CDR3 DNA reads TGCGCCAGCAGCCAAGGAGTCTCACAGGGGGCCTACGAGCAGTACTTC.

This clone was observed a handful of times. The J gene is TRBJ2-1, the V gene TRBV4-2; 9 nucleotides agree with TRBD2. The CDR3 consists of 17 residues. CDR1 LGHNA and CDR2 YNFKEQ come from the germline V gene. Losses at the gene ends were 1 base for V and 3 bases for J; bases not matched to a gene: 7. CDR3 nucleotides: TGTGCCAGCAGCCAAGGGCTTAGCGGGAGCAACTACAATGAGCAGTTCTTC. Translating gives CASSQGLSGSNYNEQFF.

The chain has TRBV5-1 and TRBJ2-5; 12 bases map to TRBD2. This CDR3 has 17 amino acids. The ends lost 4 bases at V and 5 bases at J; junction bases unmatched: 12. CDR1 and CDR2 from the germline V gene are SGHRS and YFSETQ. CDR3 nucleotides: TGCGCCAGCAGCCGCACTACTAGCGGGGGGAGGGAGGAGACCCAGTACTTC. The encoded protein is CASSRTTSGGREETQYF.

V usage is TRBV7-2 and J usage is TRBJ1-2; possibly TRBD1 for D (6 bases). CDR3 length: 14 residues. Germline CDR1 is SGHTA and CDR2 is FQGNSA. V shed 5 bases and J shed 4 bases, with 14 bases lying between them. CDR3 in DNA: TGTGCCAGCAGCCAACGACAGGTTTTCTATGGCTACACCTTC. It codes for CASSQRQVFYGYTF.

The V and J genes are TRBV6-5 and TRBJ1-2, with D unresolved. The germline V gene encodes CDR1 MNHEY and CDR2 SVGAGI. The CDR3 runs 16 residues. Deletions cut 0 bases from V and 1 base from J, with 12 bases between. The CDR3 bases are TGTGCCAGCAGTTACTCGGCCTTAATATTTAACTATGGCTACACCTTC. Encoded protein: CASSYSALIFNYGYTF.

This clone was seen a handful of times. CDR3 in amino acids: CATQRETGEKETQYF. CDR3 nucleotides: TGTGCCACCCAACGAGAGACAGGCGAAAAAGAGACCCAGTACTTC. The chain is built from TRBV2 and TRBJ2-5; the D gene is possibly TRBD1 (6 bases). Trimming took off 10 bases at V and 3 bases at J, with 21 bases between the two ends. CDR1 is SNHLY and CDR2 is FYNNEI in the germline V gene. The CDR3 has 15 residues.

This clone has more than one count but fewer than ten. This rearrangement joins TRBV11-2 to TRBJ2-1; 9 bases are shared with TRBD1. V trimming: 4 bases; J trimming: 5 bases; junction bases outside the gene matches: 15. The CDR3 loop spans 18 amino acids. The germline CDR1 and CDR2 sequences are SGHAT and FQNNGV. Here the CDR3 DNA reads TGTGCCAGCAGCTCCTATGCCGGGACAGGGAGAATCCACAATGAGCAGTTCTTC. It encodes CASSSYAGTGRIHNEQFF.

This clone was seen only a few times. The rearrangement links TRBV29-1 to TRBJ1-1; 8 bases map to TRBD1. CDR3 length: 13 amino acids. The junction had 9 bases not matched to a gene; V was cut back by 7 bases and J by 5 bases. Germline values: CDR1 SQVTM, CDR2 ANQGSEA. The CDR3 region is CSARLDRETEAFF. The CDR3 DNA reads as TGCAGCGCCAGACTGGACAGGGAAACTGAAGCTTTCTTT.

The chain employs TRBV20-1 and TRBJ1-4; D not certain. This CDR3 has 11 amino acids. Looked up from germline, CDR1 is DFQATT and CDR2 is SNEGSKA (reference sequence). V was cut by 3 bases and J by 5 bases, with 4 bases left in between. The CDR3 protein is CSASRNEKLFF. The CDR3 nucleotides are TGCAGTGCTAGTCGAAATGAAAAACTGTTTTTT.